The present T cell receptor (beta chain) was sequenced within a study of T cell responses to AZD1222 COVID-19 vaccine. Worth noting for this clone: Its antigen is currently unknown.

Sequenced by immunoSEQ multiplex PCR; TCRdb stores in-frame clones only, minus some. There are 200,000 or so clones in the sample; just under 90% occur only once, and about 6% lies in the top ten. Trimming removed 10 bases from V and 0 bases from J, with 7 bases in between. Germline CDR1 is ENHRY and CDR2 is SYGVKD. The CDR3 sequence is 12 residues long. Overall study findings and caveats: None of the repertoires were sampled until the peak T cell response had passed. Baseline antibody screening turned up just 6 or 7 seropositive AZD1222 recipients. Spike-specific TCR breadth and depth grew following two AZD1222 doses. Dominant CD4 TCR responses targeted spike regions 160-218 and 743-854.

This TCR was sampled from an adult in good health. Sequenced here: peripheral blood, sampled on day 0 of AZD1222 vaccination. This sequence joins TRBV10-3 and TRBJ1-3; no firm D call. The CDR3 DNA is TGTGCCACGGGCATCTCTGGAAACACCATATATTTT. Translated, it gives CATGISGNTIYF.